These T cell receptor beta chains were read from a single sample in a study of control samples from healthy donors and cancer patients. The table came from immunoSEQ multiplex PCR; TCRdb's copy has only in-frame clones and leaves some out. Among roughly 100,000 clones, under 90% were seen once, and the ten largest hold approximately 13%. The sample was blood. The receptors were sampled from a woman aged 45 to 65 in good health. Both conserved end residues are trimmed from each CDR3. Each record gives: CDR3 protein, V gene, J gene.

ASSIDSGGRSNQPQH,TRBV19,TRBJ1-5
ASSLTAVSGANVLT,TRBV7-2,TRBJ2-6
ASSLSWRNEQY,TRBV27,TRBJ2-7
ASSSRLAGGPRETQY,TRBV5-4,TRBJ2-5
ATSKDSNQPQH,TRBV15,TRBJ1-5
ATSEPSGSTDTQY,TRBV24-1,TRBJ2-3
ASSASQGAGYGYT,TRBV9,TRBJ1-2
ASILEAGESDTQY,TRBV5-6,TRBJ2-3
ASSFGPGGEQY,TRBV12-3/TRBV12-4,TRBJ2-7
ASSPTYNSPLH,TRBV7-3,TRBJ1-6
ASSRYRGRANEKLF,TRBV14,TRBJ1-4
ASSRGGDTGELF,TRBV7-9,TRBJ2-2
ASSGVDRGLTATNEKLF,TRBV6-1,TRBJ1-4
ASSQVGGPTGELF,TRBV14,TRBJ2-2
ASSSGEDSLNTEAF,TRBV7-6,TRBJ1-1
ASSEGTPTNEQF,TRBV2,TRBJ2-1
ASRETQNQPQH,TRBV5-1,TRBJ1-5
ASSPPINARNTEAF,TRBV18,TRBJ1-1
ASSLVNSGNTIY,TRBV7-2,TRBJ1-3
ASSQGTLYSNQPQH,TRBV5-5,TRBJ1-5
ASSSGQGVWNTEAF,TRBV5-4,TRBJ1-1
ASSLSGYEQY,TRBV27,TRBJ2-7
ASKQGNYGYT,TRBV12-3/TRBV12-4,TRBJ1-2
ASSLMGMGFGTDTQY,TRBV5-4,TRBJ2-3
ASSYGQGNTGELF,TRBV6-5,TRBJ2-2
ASAMRDRVFGYGYT,TRBV27,TRBJ1-2
ASSPGQGAGSPLH,TRBV27,TRBJ1-6
ASSLGTGANEQY,TRBV6-5,TRBJ2-7
ASSQDWGLAGGGSEQF,TRBV3-1/TRBV3-2,TRBJ2-1
ASSGLPNTEAF,TRBV5-4,TRBJ1-1
ASGSGLGNSPLH,TRBV12-5,TRBJ1-6
ASFYSRYEQY,TRBV25-1,TRBJ2-7
ASSLRGFQETQY,TRBV7-8,TRBJ2-5
ASSVGGRNTEAF,TRBV28,TRBJ1-1
ASSYSNSPLH,TRBV6-5,TRBJ1-6
ASSSRQGVGTGELF,TRBV11-3,TRBJ2-2